This T cell receptor beta chain was identified during a study of blood T cells in healthy people across ages. The donors, all healthy, were Caucasians living in Russia, aged 6 to 90. Germline values: CDR1 SEHNR, CDR2 FQNEAQ (reference sequence). This CDR3 has 16 amino acids. With 2 bases removed from V and 3 bases from J, the gap between germline ends came to 17 bases. Combining a sample-barcoded 5' primer with a J-beta primer mix, a second PCR ran for roughly 6 to 12 cycles. TCRdb re-derived calls from the 5' RACE reads in MiXCR, one entry per CDR3 protein. This table has approximately 1.5 million distinct CDR3 sequences, about 31% appearing once.

The sequence derives from a woman aged 25 to 39 in good health. This chain joins TRBV7-9 and TRBJ2-7, with TRBD1 as a possible D gene (6 bases). The sequencing input was blood. CDR3 residues: CASSLPYTGFFYEQYF. For the CDR3, the DNA is TGTGCCAGCAGCTTACCCTATACAGGGTTTTTCTACGAGCAGTACTTC.